Only a few counts were recorded for the clone carrying this T cell receptor (beta chain). The source of the sample is a study of identical twins. TCRdb re-called the 5' RACE reads with MiXCR, one entry per CDR3 protein. This table holds about 470,000 distinct CDR3 sequences, 20% to 25% found once. Germline loops: CDR1 LGHNA, CDR2 YSLEER. This CDR3 comprises 16 residues. Deletions cut 5 bases from V and 8 bases from J, with 23 bases between. These same data were also listed under a study on T cells expressing NK-cell markers.

Material for sequencing was CD4+ T cells sorted from blood. The receptor was derived from a woman between 18 and 30 years old in good health. This sequence joins TRBV4-3 and TRBJ2-3; D remains unclear. CDR3 protein: CASSYWGIGDIGTQYF. The DNA for the CDR3 is TGCGCCAGCAGCTACTGGGGTATTGGGGATATAGGTACGCAGTATTTT.